The 21 T cell receptor beta chains presented below share a single source sample, sequenced in a study of blood T cell repertoires in COVID-19. Measured with immunoSEQ multiplex PCR; TCRdb has only the in-frame clones, and not every one. The repertoire has tens of thousands of clones, around 81% of them found once; the top ten carry 20%. The sample comprised peripheral blood. These receptors originate from a woman between 65 and 79 years old with acute or convalescent COVID-19.

This clone was detected a few times. The chain links TRBV18 to TRBJ2-7; no clear D. The V gene lost 4 bases and the J gene lost 5 bases, with 12 bases spanning the gap. Germline V gives CDR1 KGHSH, CDR2 LQKENI. The CDR3 runs to 13 residues. CDR3 bases: TGTGCCAGCTCACGTTCGGTCGCCGACGAGCAGTACTTC. This translates into CASSRSVADEQYF. Full variable domain (remainder filled in from reference TRBV18 and TRBJ2-7): NAGVMQNPRHLVRRRGQEARLRCSPMKGHSHVYWYRQLPEEGLKFMVYLQKENIIDESGMPKERFSAEFPKEGPSILRIQQVVRGDSAAYFCASSRSVADEQYFGPGTRLTVT.

V is TRBV11-2 and J is TRBJ1-5; D is perhaps TRBD1 (5 bases). The CDR3 loop spans 14 amino acids. V lost 3 bases and J 4 bases, leaving 10 bases between the germline ends. Germline loops: CDR1 SGHAT, CDR2 FQNNGV. This chain's CDR3 is CASSLTDTNQPQHF. The CDR3, as DNA: TGTGCCAGCAGCTTGACAGATACTAATCAGCCCCAGCATTTT.

This rearrangement joins TRBV6-5 to TRBJ2-6, with D perhaps matching TRBD2 (5 bases). Trimming cost V 3 bases and J 3 bases, with 12 bases left between them. The CDR3 runs 16 residues. Germline lookup yields CDR1 MNHEY and CDR2 SVGAGI. Written as DNA, the CDR3 is TGTGCCAGCAGTTATGGAGGCAGCTTTGGGGCCAACGTCCTGACTTTC. Translating it yields CASSYGGSFGANVLTF.

This rearrangement joins TRBV27 to TRBJ1-5; D gene unclear. Germline V gene sequence: CDR1 MNHEY, CDR2 SMNVEV (reference sequence). The CDR3 has 12 amino acids. V was cut by 2 bases and J by 7 bases, with 6 bases left in between. The CDR3 region has the DNA TGTGCCAGCAGTTTAAGAGGGCAGCCCCAGCATTTT. It specifies CASSLRGQPQHF.

The rearrangement links TRBV2 to TRBJ1-5; 7 bases agree with TRBD1. This CDR3 region has 13 residues. CDR1 is SNHLY, CDR2 FYNNEI, per germline. V lost 7 bases, J lost 4 bases, and 4 bases stayed unmatched. Here the CDR3 reads CASNHRGNQPQHF. CDR3 bases: TGTGCCAGCAACCACAGGGGAAATCAGCCCCAGCATTTT.

The genes are TRBV18 and TRBJ1-1, with TRBD1 identical over 7 bases. Unmatched junction bases numbered 1, after V lost 3 bases and J lost 6 bases. Looked up from germline, CDR1 is KGHSH and CDR2 is LQKENI. The CDR3 sequence is 12 residues long. This chain's CDR3 is CASSPTGSEAFF. As DNA, the CDR3 is TGTGCCAGCTCACCGACAGGGTCTGAAGCTTTCTTT. Variable domain in full (rest from reference TRBV18 and TRBJ1-1): NAGVMQNPRHLVRRRGQEARLRCSPMKGHSHVYWYRQLPEEGLKFMVYLQKENIIDESGMPKERFSAEFPKEGPSILRIQQVVRGDSAAYFCASSPTGSEAFFGQGTRLTVV.

The V and J genes are TRBV6-5 and TRBJ2-7; TRBD1 agrees at 9 bases. Germline loops: CDR1 MNHEY, CDR2 SVGAGI. The CDR3 has 15 amino acids. V was pared by 0 bases and J by 4 bases, with 4 bases of the junction left unmatched. In DNA form, the CDR3 reads TGTGCCAGCAGTTACTCCGGGACAGGGAGGTACGAGCAGTACTTC. Residues: CASSYSGTGRYEQYF.

This chain links TRBV5-8 with TRBJ2-3, with TRBD2 identical over 11 bases. Germline V CDR1 and CDR2: SGHTS, YDEGEE. This CDR3 is built from 14 residues. V dropped 4 bases and J dropped 6; count of bases not matched to a gene: 4. The CDR3 region has the DNA TGTGCCAGCAGCCTCCGGACTAGCGGGGATACGCAGTATTTT. Protein sequence: CASSLRTSGDTQYF.

This rearrangement joins TRBV5-1 to TRBJ1-2; TRBD1 matches 8 bases. CDR1 and CDR2 (germline): SGHRS, YFSETQ. Unmatched junction bases numbered 8, after V lost 4 bases and J lost 0 bases. This CDR3 is 16 amino acids long. Here the CDR3 reads CASSLRDRSANYGYTF. The DNA for the CDR3 is TGCGCCAGCAGCCTACGGGACAGGAGTGCTAACTATGGCTACACCTTC.

This chain uses TRBV6-1 with TRBJ2-1, with D maybe TRBD2 (6 bases). This CDR3 has 15 residues. Germline V gene lookup returns CDR1 MNHNS and CDR2 SASEGT. V lost 1 base and J lost 7, with 14 bases in between. CDR3 DNA: TGTGCCAGCAGTGAAGGCGGTAGCGGAGGAAATGAGCAGTTCTTC. Its protein product is CASSEGGSGGNEQFF.

The rearrangement uses TRBV2 and TRBJ1-5, with TRBD1 identical over 10 bases. CDR1 and CDR2 (germline): SNHLY, FYNNEI. CDR3 length: 16 amino acids. Trimming removed 5 bases from V and 2 bases from J; junction bases left unmatched: 6. The CDR3 DNA sequence: TGTGCCAGCAGTCAGGGACAGGGGCCTCGCAATCAGCCCCAGCATTTT. Its protein is CASSQGQGPRNQPQHF.

CDR3 DNA sequence: TGTGCCAGCAGCTTAGATGGAGGGGGCAGGGAGACCCAGTACTTC. Translation gives CASSLDGGGRETQYF. V gene TRBV7-9 combines with J gene TRBJ2-5; D possibly corresponds to TRBD1 (7 bases). V lost 1 base, J lost 5 bases, and 14 bases lay in between. The CDR3 sequence is 15 residues long. Germline CDR1 is SEHNR and CDR2 is FQNEAQ (reference sequence).

The V call is TRBV7-2, the J call TRBJ1-1; no definite D call. Germline V gene data show CDR1 as SGHTA and CDR2 as FQGNSA. This CDR3 region has 12 residues. Trimming removed 5 bases at V and 5 bases at J, with 9 bases between. The CDR3 coding sequence is TGTGCCAGCAGCCCTTTCGTTACTGAAGCTTTCTTT. Protein product: CASSPFVTEAFF.

The V call is TRBV7-9, the J call TRBJ1-4; D might be TRBD1 (6 bases). Germline-derived CDR1 and CDR2 are SEHNR and FQNEAQ (reference sequence). V lost 5 bases, J lost 2 bases, and 9 bases lay in between. This CDR3 spans 14 amino acids. CDR3: CASSPGQTNEKLFF. Here the CDR3 DNA reads TGTGCCAGCAGCCCCGGACAGACTAATGAAAAACTGTTTTTT. The full variable domain, its missing parts supplied by reference TRBV7-9 and TRBJ1-4, is DTGVSQNPRHKITKRGQNVTFRCDPISEHNRLYWYRQTLGQGPEFLTYFQNEAQLEKSRLLSDRFSAERPKGSFSTLEIQRTEQGDSAMYLCASSPGQTNEKLFFGSGTQLSVL.

This clone was counted ten times or more. V gene TRBV30 combines with J gene TRBJ1-5, with 8 positions matching TRBD1. V gave up 1 base and J gave up 3 bases; unmatched junction bases: 5. This CDR3 has 15 residues. CDR1 is GTSNPN, CDR2 SVGIG, per germline (reference sequence). The CDR3 loop reads CAWSAPGGANQPQHF. The CDR3 DNA follows: TGTGCCTGGAGTGCCCCAGGGGGCGCCAATCAGCCCCAGCATTTT.

The chain employs TRBV24-1 and TRBJ2-2; 11 positions agree with TRBD1. Germline V gene sequence: CDR1 KGHDR, CDR2 SFDVKD. Unmatched junction bases numbered 9, after V lost 4 bases and J lost 3 bases. The CDR3 loop spans 18 amino acids. DNA for the CDR3: TGTGCCACCAGTGACCCAGGACAGGGGGCGCGGTACACCGGGGAGCTGTTTTTT. Translated, it gives CATSDPGQGARYTGELFF.

A few counts support this clone. This chain uses TRBV7-2 with TRBJ1-5; a possible D gene is TRBD1 (5 bases). V was shortened by 2 bases and J by 2 bases, with 16 bases between the two germline ends. Per germline, CDR1 SGHTA and CDR2 FQGNSA. This CDR3 has 17 amino acids. This CDR3 is CASSLSWRDAGNQPQHF. CDR3 DNA sequence: TGTGCCAGCAGCTTATCCTGGAGGGACGCGGGCAATCAGCCCCAGCATTTT.

In this sample, this clone turned up a few times. V gene TRBV3-1 (or the pseudogene TRBV3-2) combines with J gene TRBJ1-1, with 7 positions matching TRBD1. V lost 5 bases and J lost 1; bases outside the gene matches: 7. The CDR3 spans 15 residues. Germline V lookup: CDR1 LGHDT, CDR2 YNNKEL (reference sequence). CDR3 loop: CASSLGQDRNTEAFF. CDR3 DNA sequence: TGTGCCAGCAGCTTAGGACAGGACCGGAACACTGAAGCTTTCTTT.

The CDR3 spells CASSEWDRAGSNEQFF. Written as DNA, the CDR3 is TGTGCCAGCAGTGAATGGGACCGGGCCGGGAGTAATGAGCAGTTCTTC. This chain uses TRBV25-1 with TRBJ2-1; weak D call: TRBD2 (6 bases). The CDR3 is 16 residues long. Trimming left V 1 base short and J 7 bases short, with 17 bases between. The germline CDR1 and CDR2 sequences are MGHDK and SYGVNS.

This chain connects TRBV9 to TRBJ2-3; no clear D. Trimming removed 0 bases from V and 1 base from J, with 12 bases in between. The V gene's germline CDR1 is SGDLS and CDR2 YYNGEE. This CDR3 comprises 16 residues. The CDR3 DNA reads as TGTGCCAGCAGCGTAGGTGGCGGCCGCGGCACAGATACGCAGTATTTT. Translated, it gives CASSVGGGRGTDTQYF.

V is TRBV4-1 and J is TRBJ2-7; 9 bases match TRBD2. Germline CDR1 reads MGHRA; CDR2 reads YSYEKL. The CDR3 is made up of 16 amino acids. V shed 3 bases and J 2 bases; nucleotides not matched to a gene: 8. The CDR3 DNA is TGCGCCAGCAGCCACGGTAGCGGGAGCGGCACCTACGAGCAGTACTTC. This gives the protein CASSHGSGSGTYEQYF.